One sample yielded the 8 T cell receptor beta chains listed below, sequenced in a study of post-analysis software for immune sequencing data. Study conclusions and caveats: About five TRBV segments occurring more often in patients than controls included TRBV5-6, TRBV5-1 and TRBV20-1.

Their antigens remain unidentified. Included in the TCR beta cDNA libraries were unique molecular identifiers. One entry per CDR3 protein, called by TCRdb with MiXCR from the PCR reads. The data contain about 400,000 distinct CDR3 sequences, 30% to 45% of them seen just once; the ten biggest clones take up under 15%. Sequences were obtained from blood. These receptors originate from a girl between 10 and 17 years old with multiple sclerosis.

The sample holds a few counts of this clonotype. V usage is TRBV6-1 and J usage is TRBJ2-5; 13 bases align to TRBD2. The germline V gene encodes CDR1 MNHNS and CDR2 SASEGT. Germline trimming cut 4 bases from V and 2 bases from J; bases unmatched to any gene: 4. The CDR3 spans 16 residues. The CDR3 nucleotides are TGTGCCAGCAGTGGACAACTAGCGGGGGGGCAAGAGACCCAGTACTTC. Translated, it gives CASSGQLAGGQETQYF.

This clonotype appeared a few times. CDR3 nucleotide sequence: TGTGCCAGCAGCCCCGACCGCGGTGGAGCTTTCTTT. As protein: CASSPDRGGAFF. The gene calls are TRBV25-1 and TRBJ1-1, with D unclear. V shed 6 bases and J shed 10 bases, with 15 bases lying between them. The CDR3 consists of 12 residues. In germline, CDR1 is MGHDK, CDR2 SYGVNS.

Turning to this clonotype: Being one base from a much bigger clone, this may be a read error. The rearrangement links TRBV4-1 to TRBJ2-3; 7 bases line up with TRBD2. The length of the CDR3 is 16 residues. CDR1 is MGHRA and CDR2 is YSYEKL in the germline V gene. J lost 2 bases, V lost 3 bases, and 8 bases had no gene match. The CDR3 coding sequence is TGCGCCAGCAGCCAGGAACGAGCGGGGTACACAGATACGCAGTATTTT. As protein: CASSQERAGYTDTQYF.

This clonotype came up a few times. CDR3 bases: TGCAGTGCTAGAGAACCAGCGGGGCAAGAGACCCAGTACTTC. This codes for CSAREPAGQETQYF. The chain links TRBV20-1 to TRBJ2-5, with TRBD2 matching over 7 bases. CDR3 length: 14 residues. Looked up from germline, CDR1 is DFQATT and CDR2 is SNEGSKA (reference sequence). V gave up 0 bases and J gave up 2 bases; unmatched junction bases: 3.

The V gene is TRBV27, the J gene TRBJ1-4; D ambiguous. From germline, CDR1 is MNHEY and CDR2 SMNVEV (reference sequence). Trimming removed 8 bases at V and 8 bases at J, with 15 bases between. The CDR3 has 13 residues. The CDR3 here is CASLGSNAEKLFF. In nucleotides, the CDR3 is TGTGCCAGCCTCGGCTCTAATGCCGAAAAACTGTTTTTT.

The genes are TRBV4-1 and TRBJ2-1; D is undetermined. The CDR3 has 12 amino acids. V was trimmed by 0 bases and J by 9 bases, leaving 6 bases between them. Germline values: CDR1 MGHRA, CDR2 YSYEKL. CDR3 amino acids: CASSQDRIEQFF. In nucleotides, the CDR3 is TGCGCCAGCAGCCAAGATAGGATTGAGCAGTTCTTC.

This clonotype has only a few counts. This sequence joins TRBV7-8 and TRBJ2-1; D not certain. This CDR3 contains 15 residues. The germline V gene has CDR1 SGHVS and CDR2 FQNEAQ. V shed 5 bases and J shed 5 bases, with 16 bases lying between them. The CDR3 here is CASSPSEIGHNEQFF. The CDR3 nucleotides read TGTGCCAGCAGCCCCAGTGAAATCGGCCACAATGAGCAGTTCTTC.

This clonotype showed up just a few times. The chain couples TRBV20-1 to TRBJ1-4; the D is unclear. CDR3 length: 13 residues. Trimming shortened V by 0 bases and J by 2 bases, and 4 bases separated the two germline ends. The V gene's germline CDR1 is DFQATT and CDR2 SNEGSKA (reference sequence). CDR3 residues: CSAREPTNEKLFF. CDR3 nucleotide sequence: TGCAGTGCTAGAGAACCGACTAATGAAAAACTGTTTTTT.